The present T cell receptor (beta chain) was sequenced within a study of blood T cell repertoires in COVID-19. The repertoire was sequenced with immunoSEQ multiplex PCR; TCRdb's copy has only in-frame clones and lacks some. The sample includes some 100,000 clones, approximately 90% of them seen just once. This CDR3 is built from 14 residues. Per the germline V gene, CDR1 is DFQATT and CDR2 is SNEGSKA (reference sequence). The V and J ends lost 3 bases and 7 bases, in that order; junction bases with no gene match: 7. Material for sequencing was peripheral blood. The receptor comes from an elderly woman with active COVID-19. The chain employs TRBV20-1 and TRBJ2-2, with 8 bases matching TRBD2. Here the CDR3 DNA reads TGCAGTGCTAGTGGCGGGAGGTGGATCGGGGAGCTGTTTTTT. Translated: CSASGGRWIGELFF.